The rows below give T cell receptor beta chains drawn from one sample of a study of response to subunit inactivated influenza vaccine. Each CDR3 protein gets one entry after TCRdb re-called the RT-PCR reads with MiXCR. The sample lists 500,000 or so distinct CDR3 sequences, about 10% occurring once. Source: PBMCs from blood, taken more than 35 days after vaccination. The receptors here all came from a man over 45 who received an inactivated influenza vaccine. CDR3s include the opening cysteine and the closing phenylalanine or tryptophan. Fields, in order: clone size, J gene, V gene, D gene, CDR3 DNA, CDR3 protein. The D gene is left open where the match is weak. Clone sizes are given selectively: once, few, many, or a class where the clone is expanded.

many,TRBJ2-3,TRBV28,-,TGTGCCAGCAGCCTAGGGGGTTCTTACACAGATACGCAGTATTTT,CASSLGGSYTDTQYF
few,TRBJ1-6,TRBV5-1,-,TGCGCCAGCAGCGTCCGGGCTCCAGTGGGTAATTCACCCCTCCACTTT,CASSVRAPVGNSPLHF
many,TRBJ1-6,TRBV6-1,-,TGTGCCAGTGCCGGGGGATCTAATAATTCACCCCTCCACTTT,CASAGGSNNSPLHF
few,TRBJ2-7,TRBV29-1,-,TGCAGCGTCCAACTTGGACGGAGCTCCTACGAGCAGTACTTC,CSVQLGRSSYEQYF
-,TRBJ2-1,TRBV7-8,-,TGTGCCAGCAGCTTAGATACAGCGGGCGCCTACAATGAGCAGTTCTTC,CASSLDTAGAYNEQFF
few,TRBJ2-7,TRBV7-9,TRBD1,TGTGCCAGCAGCTTATTACAGGGGAACGAGCAGTACTTC,CASSLLQGNEQYF
-,TRBJ1-4,TRBV11-2,-,TGTGCCAGCAGCTTAGATCCCGAGGGTAATGAAAAACTGTTTTTT,CASSLDPEGNEKLFF
-,TRBJ1-3,TRBV12-3/TRBV12-4,TRBD1,TGTGCCAGCAGTGCCTTAACCGGGACAGGGATAAACACCATATATTTT,CASSALTGTGINTIYF
few,TRBJ2-5,TRBV2,-,TGTGCCTCCCACAGGGAGGTGGGGGAGACCCAGTACTTC,CASHREVGETQYF
many,TRBJ2-2,TRBV20-1,TRBD1,TGCAGTGCTGAGAGGGGGCGGATCGGGGAGCTGTTTTTT,CSAERGRIGELFF
-,TRBJ2-1,TRBV20-1,TRBD2,TGCAGTGCTCTCACTAGCGGGAGGCGCAATGAGCAGTTCTTC,CSALTSGRRNEQFF
many,TRBJ1-1,TRBV5-1,-,TGTGCCAGCAGCTTAGTTGGGGGGAACACTGAAGCTTTCTTT,CASSLVGGNTEAFF
-,TRBJ2-5,TRBV12-3/TRBV12-4,-,TGTGCCAGCAGTTTAATGGTTGATGTAGTCATGGCGGAGACCCAGTACTTC,CASSLMVDVVMAETQYF
few,TRBJ2-1,TRBV7-6,TRBD2,TGTGCCAGCAGCTCGTGGACTAGCGGATCTGACAATGAGCAGTTCTTC,CASSSWTSGSDNEQFF
-,TRBJ2-2,TRBV7-8,-,TGTGCCAGCAGCTCGGGACAACGCACCGGGGAGCTGTTTTTT,CASSSGQRTGELFF
few,TRBJ1-3,TRBV20-1,-,TGCAGTGCTAGTAAGGGAGTTGGAAACACCATATATTTT,CSASKGVGNTIYF
-,TRBJ1-1,TRBV2,-,TGTGCCAGCAGGAATATGAACACTGAAGCTTTCTTT,CASRNMNTEAFF
many,TRBJ2-2,TRBV20-1,TRBD2,TGCAGTGCTAGTCCAATCCGACTAGCGGGAGTCCCCGGGGAGCTGTTTTTT,CSASPIRLAGVPGELFF
few,TRBJ2-3,TRBV20-1,-,TGCAGTGCAAGGCGGAGGGTGAGGGGCACAGATACGCAGTATTTT,CSARRRVRGTDTQYF
-,TRBJ1-4,TRBV20-1,-,TGCAGTGCTAGCCCCGGGGGCGACAGCGGCGGAAAACTGTTTTTT,CSASPGGDSGGKLFF
-,TRBJ2-3,TRBV2,TRBD2,TGTGCCAGCAGTGCTCTAGCGGGAGCGGGGAGGAGCACAGATACGCAGTATTTT,CASSALAGAGRSTDTQYF
-,TRBJ2-5,TRBV5-5,TRBD1,TGTGCCAGCAGCTTCTTTGCAGCAGGGGGAATATTAGAGACCCAGTACTTC,CASSFFAAGGILETQYF
many,TRBJ2-3,TRBV10-3,-,TGTGCCATCAGTGAGAGTCAGGGGGGCACGGGTACGCAGTATTTT,CAISESQGGTGTQYF
-,TRBJ2-5,TRBV5-1,TRBD1,TGCGCCAGCAGCTTGGTAGGGACAGCTCAAGAGACCCAGTACTTC,CASSLVGTAQETQYF
few,TRBJ2-7,TRBV5-1,TRBD2,TGCGCCAGCAGCTTGTCTCTAGCGGGGATGGTCGAGCAGTACTTC,CASSLSLAGMVEQYF
few,TRBJ1-2,TRBV12-3/TRBV12-4,-,TGTGCCAGCAGGGGCGTGGGGGGCGAGGCTGGCTACACCTTC,CASRGVGGEAGYTF
-,TRBJ1-1,TRBV3-1,-,TGTGCCAGCAGCCAAGGTATCGTAAGTGAAGCTTTCTTT,CASSQGIVSEAFF
few,TRBJ2-2,TRBV15,-,TGTGCCACCAGACAGGGACTCGCGAACACCGGGGAGCTGTTTTTT,CATRQGLANTGELFF
few,TRBJ2-2,TRBV25-1,-,TGTGCCAGCAGTGAAACCGGAAAAGCCGGGGAGCTGTTTTTT,CASSETGKAGELFF
-,TRBJ1-1,TRBV29-1,-,TGCAGCGCCGTAATTATTGGGGGGCTGGGTGCCACTGAAGCTTTCTTT,CSAVIIGGLGATEAFF
few,TRBJ1-4,TRBV7-9,-,TGTGCCAGCAGCTTAGAGGGGACGGACTTTGAAAAACTGTTTTTT,CASSLEGTDFEKLFF
-,TRBJ2-1,TRBV5-6,TRBD2,TGTGCCAGCAGCCCCCCGGGACTAGCGGGTCACAATGAGCAGTTCTTC,CASSPPGLAGHNEQFF
few,TRBJ2-1,TRBV28,TRBD2,TGTGCCAGCAGTCCAGCGGGACTGCAGTTCTTC,CASSPAGLQFF
few,TRBJ2-7,TRBV5-6,-,TGTGCCAGCAGCTTCGCCGGGGCGGCCCGCTACGGGGGAAAGTACTTC,CASSFAGAARYGGKYF
few,TRBJ2-3,TRBV7-8,TRBD2,TGTGCCAGCAGCGTAGCGGGGGGCCCAGATACGCAGTATTTT,CASSVAGGPDTQYF
many,TRBJ2-1,TRBV20-1,-,TGCAGTGCTAGAGGCGTAGCGGCCTTAAAAACCTACAATGAGCAGTTCTTC,CSARGVAALKTYNEQFF
-,TRBJ2-6,TRBV7-9,-,TGTGCCAGCAGCGGCGGAGGAACCTTCTCTGGGGCCAACGTCCTGACTTTC,CASSGGGTFSGANVLTF
few,TRBJ2-3,TRBV4-1,-,TGCGCCAGCAGCCAAGGGATCTCCTTACCGGGGGGCGTTATGGCGCAGTATTTT,CASSQGISLPGGVMAQYF
-,TRBJ2-1,TRBV6-5,TRBD2,TGTGCCAGCAGACTCGGGACTAGCGGGAGGTACAATGAGCAGTTCTTC,CASRLGTSGRYNEQFF
-,TRBJ2-1,TRBV5-1,TRBD2,TGCGCCAGCAGCTCCAGCGGGAGAGGCTACAATGAGCAGTTCTTC,CASSSSGRGYNEQFF
many,TRBJ2-2,TRBV4-2,-,TGTGCCAGCAGCCAAGGGGGACCCTTAGGGGGCACCGGGGAGCTGTTTTTT,CASSQGGPLGGTGELFF
-,TRBJ2-7,TRBV12-3/TRBV12-4,-,TGTGCCAGCAGTTTAGCTGAGAATGGCGAGCAGTACTTC,CASSLAENGEQYF
many,TRBJ2-1,TRBV7-3,TRBD2,TGTGCCAGCAGCTTATGGGCTAGCGGGAGTGCGGATGAGCAGTTCTTC,CASSLWASGSADEQFF
-,TRBJ1-1,TRBV29-1,TRBD1,TGCAGCGCAACGGGACAGGGGGGCACTGAAGCTTTCTTT,CSATGQGGTEAFF
-,TRBJ2-7,TRBV29-1,TRBD1,TGCAGCGTTGAAGGCGGGACAGGGCCTGGCTACGAGCAGTACTTC,CSVEGGTGPGYEQYF
few,TRBJ2-2,TRBV5-1,-,TGCGCCACAGGCGGAGGATACACCGGGGAGCTGTTTTTT,CATGGGYTGELFF
many,TRBJ2-3,TRBV7-2,TRBD2,TGTGCCAGCAGCCCGGGACTAGCGACTCAGACGCAGTATTTT,CASSPGLATQTQYF
few,TRBJ2-7,TRBV7-9,-,TGTGCCAGCAGCACCGCCCAGGGGTTCCCCTACGAGCAGTACTTC,CASSTAQGFPYEQYF
many,TRBJ2-1,TRBV7-2,TRBD2,TGTGCCAGCAGCACCCCCGGGACTAGATTTTTCGTTGAGCAGTTCTTC,CASSTPGTRFFVEQFF
-,TRBJ1-5,TRBV6-2/TRBV6-3,TRBD1,TGTGCCAGCAGTTACGCCCCGGACAGGGTTTGGAATCAGCCCCAGCATTTT,CASSYAPDRVWNQPQHF
few,TRBJ1-4,TRBV4-1,-,TGCGCCAGCAGCCGACTCCTACGGGGGTCACAGGAAAAACTGTTTTTT,CASSRLLRGSQEKLFF
-,TRBJ1-4,TRBV25-1,TRBD1,TGTGCCAGCAGTGAAGTGGGGTCCAGGGGGGGAAAACTGTTTTTT,CASSEVGSRGGKLFF
-,TRBJ2-7,TRBV20-1,TRBD2,TGCAGTGCCAATAGCGGGAGGGGGACCTACGAGCAGTACTTC,CSANSGRGTYEQYF